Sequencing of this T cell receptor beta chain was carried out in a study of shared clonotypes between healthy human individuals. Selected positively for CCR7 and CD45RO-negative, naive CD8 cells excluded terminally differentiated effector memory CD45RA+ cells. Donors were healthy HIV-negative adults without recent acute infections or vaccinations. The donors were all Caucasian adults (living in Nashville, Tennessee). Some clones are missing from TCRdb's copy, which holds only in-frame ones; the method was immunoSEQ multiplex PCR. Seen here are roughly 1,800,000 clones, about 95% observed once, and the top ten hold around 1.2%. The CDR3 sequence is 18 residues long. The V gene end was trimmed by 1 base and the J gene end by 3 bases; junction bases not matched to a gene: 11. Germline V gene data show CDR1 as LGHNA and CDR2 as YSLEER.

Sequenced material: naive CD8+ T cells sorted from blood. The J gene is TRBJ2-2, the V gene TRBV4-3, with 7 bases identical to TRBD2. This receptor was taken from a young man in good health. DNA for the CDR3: TGCGCCAGCAGCCAAGTTGGGTGGCGGGAGAGGGACACCGGGGAGCTGTTTTTT. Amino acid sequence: CASSQVGWRERDTGELFF.